This entry lists 21 T cell receptor beta chains sequenced from one sample in a study of beta chain features in type 1 diabetes. The study, taken as a whole, reports: TCRB CDR3 length was moderately but significantly reduced in all four CD4+ subsets of Type 1 diabetes patients.

Antigens for these TCRs are unknown. Reverse transcribing all isolated RNA meant expressed TCRB transcripts were sequenced. Produced via immunoSEQ multiplex PCR; TCRdb's table is partial and in-frame only. The repertoire holds hundreds of thousands of clones, roughly 13% seen once, with 0.015% to 0.02% in the top ten. The sequencing input was naive CD4+ T cells from blood. These receptors came from a man aged 30-40 years with type 1 diabetes.

This clone has only a few counts. The chain is built from TRBV5-4 and TRBJ2-2; no firm D call. CDR1 SGHNT and CDR2 YYREEE come from the germline V gene (reference sequence). The CDR3 has 13 amino acids. V gave up 3 bases and J gave up 4 bases, with 7 bases separating them. CDR3 region: CASSWAVTGELFF. CDR3 sequence (DNA): TGTGCCAGCAGCTGGGCAGTCACCGGGGAGCTGTTTTTT.

The V call is TRBV12-5, the J call TRBJ2-1; 8 nucleotides match TRBD2. This CDR3 contains 16 residues. The trim removed 0 bases at V and 7 bases at J, leaving 8 bases unmatched. Per germline, CDR1 LGHNT and CDR2 FRNRAP. DNA for the CDR3: TGTGCTAGTGGTTTGGTATTTGGCGGGAGGAGGAATGAGCAGTTCTTC. Amino acids: CASGLVFGGRRNEQFF.

Only a few counts were recorded for this clone. The V call is TRBV11-2, the J call TRBJ1-4; the match to TRBD1 covers 7 bases. Looked up from germline, CDR1 is SGHAT and CDR2 is FQNNGV. Trimming removed 1 base from V and 5 bases from J; junction bases left unmatched: 1. The CDR3 is 14 residues long. The CDR3 sequence is CASSLGQGNEKLFF. The CDR3 bases are TGTGCCAGCAGCTTAGGACAGGGAAATGAAAAACTGTTTTTT.

In this sample, this clone turned up a few times. The chain uses TRBV5-4 and TRBJ2-2; 8 positions agree with TRBD2. Germline V gives CDR1 SGHNT, CDR2 YYREEE (reference sequence). J lost 10 bases, V lost 0 bases, and 8 bases had no gene match. CDR3 length: 15 residues. The CDR3 loop is CASSLGGLASEELFF. As DNA, the CDR3 is TGTGCCAGCAGCTTGGGAGGACTAGCAAGCGAGGAGCTGTTTTTT.

The rearrangement uses TRBV30 and TRBJ1-5, with D maybe TRBD1 (5 bases). Germline CDR1 GTSNPN, CDR2 SVGIG (reference sequence). The CDR3 runs 14 residues. V was cut by 0 bases and J by 6 bases, with 12 bases left in between. The CDR3 DNA sequence: TGTGCCTGGAGTGTAACAGGCCTCTTTCAGCCCCAGCATTTT. Amino acids: CAWSVTGLFQPQHF.

The chain has TRBV5-1 and TRBJ2-2; TRBD2 matches at 10 bases. Trimming cost V 5 bases and J 5 bases; bases outside gene matches: 6. The V gene's germline CDR1 is SGHRS and CDR2 YFSETQ. The CDR3 totals 15 residues. The CDR3 DNA reads TGCGCCAGCAGACCGGGACTAGCGCCTACCGGGGAGCTGTTTTTT. Translated, it gives CASRPGLAPTGELFF.

In this sample, this clone turned up once. This chain links TRBV9 with TRBJ2-7; D call uncertain. Per the germline V gene, CDR1 is SGDLS and CDR2 is YYNGEE. Trimming removed 0 bases at V and 3 bases at J, with 10 bases between. This CDR3 spans 14 amino acids. Here the CDR3 reads CASSVGLAFYEQYF. The CDR3 DNA follows: TGTGCCAGCAGCGTAGGATTAGCTTTCTACGAGCAGTACTTC.

The CDR3 bases are TGTGCCAGCAGCTTGGAGGGAGAATACGAGCAGTACTTC. It yields the protein CASSLEGEYEQYF. The chain carries TRBV5-5 and TRBJ2-7; possibly TRBD2 for D (5 bases). V was pared by 0 bases and J by 4 bases, with 8 bases between. The V gene's germline CDR1 is SGHKS and CDR2 YYEKEE (reference sequence). The CDR3 length is 13 residues.

In this sample, this clone turned up a few times. The V and J genes are TRBV7-9 and TRBJ2-1; 9 bases are shared with TRBD2. The V segment lost 5 bases and the J segment 1 base; nucleotides outside the gene matches: 6. Germline-derived CDR1 and CDR2 are SEHNR and FQNEAQ (reference sequence). This CDR3 has 16 residues. The CDR3 loop is CASSPIAGASYNEQFF. CDR3 sequence (DNA): TGTGCCAGCAGCCCGATAGCGGGAGCTTCCTACAATGAGCAGTTCTTC.

This clone was seen more than once but under ten times. The rearrangement joins TRBV20-1 to TRBJ2-1; a possible D gene is TRBD2 (6 bases). CDR3 length: 10 residues. V was trimmed by 6 bases and J by 15 bases, leaving 15 bases between them. In germline, CDR1 is DFQATT, CDR2 SNEGSKA (reference sequence). DNA for the CDR3: TGCAGTGCGCGGGACGAAGAGTCGTTCTTC. Translation: CSARDEESFF.

This clone was observed once. The CDR3 here is CASTPGGSRSYNEQFF. The DNA of the CDR3 is TGTGCCAGCACCCCGGGGGGGTCCCGCTCCTACAATGAGCAGTTCTTC. The chain carries TRBV5-4 and TRBJ2-1; TRBD2 agrees at 8 bases. J gave up 0 bases and V 6 bases, and 8 bases lay outside the gene matches. The CDR3 contains 16 residues. In germline, CDR1 is SGHNT, CDR2 YYREEE (reference sequence).

The chain links TRBV6-1 to TRBJ2-7, with TRBD1 identical over 8 bases. Trimming removed 8 bases from V and 3 bases from J; junction bases left unmatched: 9. CDR1 and CDR2 from the germline V gene are MNHNS and SASEGT. This CDR3 comprises 14 residues. The CDR3 spells CASGLDRVIYEQYF. CDR3 nucleotides: TGTGCCAGCGGCCTGGACAGGGTAATCTACGAGCAGTACTTC.

The J gene is TRBJ2-5, the V gene TRBV27, with TRBD2 matching 12 bases. Trimming cost V 5 bases and J 0 bases; bases outside gene matches: 10. The CDR3 has 18 residues. The germline CDR1 and CDR2 sequences are MNHEY and SMNVEV (reference sequence). The CDR3 sequence: CASSPAIRTSGNQETQYF. The CDR3 DNA is TGTGCCAGCAGTCCCGCCATTAGGACTAGCGGGAACCAAGAGACCCAGTACTTC.

The genes are TRBV5-4 and TRBJ2-7; 8 positions match TRBD2. The CDR3 consists of 15 residues. Trimming at V came to 4 bases and at J to 7 bases, leaving 13 bases not matched to a gene. Germline V gene lookup returns CDR1 SGHNT and CDR2 YYREEE (reference sequence). The CDR3 nucleotides read TGTGCCAGCAGCCCGGGGGGACTAGAGGTGGGAGAGCAGTACTTC. It translates to CASSPGGLEVGEQYF. The variable domain in full, completed from reference TRBV5-4 and TRBJ2-7, reads ETGVTQSPTHLIKTRGQQVTLRCSSQSGHNTVSWYQQALGQGPQFIFQYYREEENGRGNFPPRFSGLQFPNYSSELNVNALELDDSALYLCASSPGGLEVGEQYFGPGTRLTVT.

The J gene is TRBJ2-7, the V gene TRBV6-1; no definite D call. The V gene's germline CDR1 is MNHNS and CDR2 SASEGT. This CDR3 comprises 15 residues. V was cut by 1 base and J by 3 bases, with 13 bases left in between. CDR3 nucleotide sequence: TGTGCCAGCAGTGAAGGGGCCGCAAAAGTCTACGAGCAGTACTTC. It encodes CASSEGAAKVYEQYF.

CDR3 DNA: TGTGCCAGCAGTTTACTCGGGAATTCCCGGGAGCTGTTTTTT. It is translated as CASSLLGNSRELFF. This chain links TRBV28 with TRBJ2-2, with D perhaps TRBD2 (5 bases). V dropped 2 bases and J dropped 9 bases, with 13 bases sitting between them. CDR3 length: 14 residues. Germline loops: CDR1 MDHEN, CDR2 SYDVKM.

This clone was seen a handful of times. The gene calls are TRBV10-3 and TRBJ2-1; 9 nucleotides align to TRBD2. CDR1 is ENHRY and CDR2 is SYGVKD in the germline V gene. The CDR3 is 13 residues long. CDR3 region: CAAGGEEGSEQFF. Here the CDR3 DNA reads TGTGCGGCGGGAGGGGAGGAGGGTAGTGAGCAGTTCTTC.

This clone came up a few times. This sequence joins TRBV4-3 and TRBJ2-1; a possible D gene is TRBD1 (6 bases). Germline V gene sequence: CDR1 LGHNA, CDR2 YSLEER. The ends were cut back, 4 bases at V and 5 bases at J, with 12 bases in the middle. This CDR3 comprises 14 residues. The CDR3 region has the DNA TGCGCCAGCAGCCGACGGGGACAAAACAATGAGCAGTTCTTC. Translation gives CASSRRGQNNEQFF.

The chain recombines TRBV5-1 with TRBJ2-1; D might be TRBD2 (5 bases). V dropped 0 bases and J dropped 5 bases, with 9 bases sitting between them. The CDR3 extends over 14 amino acids. Germline loops: CDR1 SGHRS, CDR2 YFSETQ. The CDR3 DNA is TGCGCCAGCAGCTTGGAATGGGGAGACAATGAGCAGTTCTTC. It codes for CASSLEWGDNEQFF.

This clone showed up just a few times. J is TRBJ1-2 and V is TRBV14; D is unresolved. Germline lookup yields CDR1 SGHDN and CDR2 FVKESK. The CDR3 covers 13 residues. The V gene lost 3 bases and the J gene lost 7 bases, with 12 bases spanning the gap. The CDR3 sequence is CASSQNSYGGYTF. As DNA, the CDR3 is TGTGCCAGCAGCCAGAACAGCTATGGTGGCTACACCTTC.

This clone was picked up a small number of times. This chain joins TRBV28 and TRBJ2-7; TRBD1 matches at 8 bases. CDR1 is MDHEN and CDR2 is SYDVKM in the germline V gene. V was clipped by 7 bases and J by 3 bases; unmatched bases: 14. This CDR3 spans 16 amino acids. The DNA of the CDR3 is TGTGCCAGCAAACCGATCGTAGGACAGGGCCGCTACGAGCAGTACTTC. Its protein product is CASKPIVGQGRYEQYF. Drawing the rest from reference TRBV28 and TRBJ2-7, the complete variable domain is DVKVTQSSRYLVKRTGEKVFLECVQDMDHENMFWYRQDPGLGLRLIYFSYDVKMKEKGDIPEGYSVSREKKERFSLILESASTNQTSMYLCASKPIVGQGRYEQYFGPGTRLTVT.